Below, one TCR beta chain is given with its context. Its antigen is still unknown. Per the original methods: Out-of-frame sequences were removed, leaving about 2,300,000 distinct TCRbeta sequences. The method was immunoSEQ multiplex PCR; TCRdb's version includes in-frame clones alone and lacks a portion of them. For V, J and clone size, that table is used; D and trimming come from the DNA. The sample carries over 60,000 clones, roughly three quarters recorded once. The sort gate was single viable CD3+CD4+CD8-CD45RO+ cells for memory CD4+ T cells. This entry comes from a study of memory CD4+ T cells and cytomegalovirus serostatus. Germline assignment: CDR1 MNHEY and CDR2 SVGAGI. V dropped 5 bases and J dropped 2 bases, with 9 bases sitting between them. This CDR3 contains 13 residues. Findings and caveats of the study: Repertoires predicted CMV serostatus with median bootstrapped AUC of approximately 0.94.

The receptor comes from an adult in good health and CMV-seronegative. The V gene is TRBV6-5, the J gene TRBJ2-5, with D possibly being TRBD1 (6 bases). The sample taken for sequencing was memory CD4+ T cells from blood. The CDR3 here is CASSRTAQETQYF. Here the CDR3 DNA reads TGTGCCAGCAGTAGGACAGCTCAAGAGACCCAGTACTTC.